Listed here are 2 T cell receptor beta chains from one sample, sequenced in a study of identical twins. TCRdb recomputed calls from the 5' RACE reads with MiXCR, one row per CDR3 protein. The table lists around 650,000 distinct CDR3 sequences, under 8.5% of them singletons. These data also formed part of another study, on yellow fever vaccine responses in identical twins.

The specimen was PBMCs. Receptor source: a woman aged 18-29 years in good health.

This sequence joins TRBV6-1 and TRBJ1-1; D gene unclear. Germline-derived CDR1 and CDR2 are MNHNS and SASEGT. Trimming stripped 4 bases from V and 2 bases from J, with 11 bases between. This CDR3 is built from 14 residues. CDR3 bases: TGTGCCAGCAGTGTAACAGTCAGTAACACTGAAGCTTTCTTT. This gives the protein CASSVTVSNTEAFF.

This clonotype was recorded at least ten times. This chain links TRBV29-1 with TRBJ1-2, with D tentatively TRBD1 (5 bases). The germline V gene encodes CDR1 SQVTM and CDR2 ANQGSEA. With 2 bases removed from V and 2 bases from J, the gap between germline ends came to 18 bases. This CDR3 contains 16 residues. CDR3: CSVETDRSKGNYGYTF. CDR3 nucleotide sequence: TGCAGCGTTGAAACGGACCGGTCCAAGGGGAACTATGGCTACACCTTC.